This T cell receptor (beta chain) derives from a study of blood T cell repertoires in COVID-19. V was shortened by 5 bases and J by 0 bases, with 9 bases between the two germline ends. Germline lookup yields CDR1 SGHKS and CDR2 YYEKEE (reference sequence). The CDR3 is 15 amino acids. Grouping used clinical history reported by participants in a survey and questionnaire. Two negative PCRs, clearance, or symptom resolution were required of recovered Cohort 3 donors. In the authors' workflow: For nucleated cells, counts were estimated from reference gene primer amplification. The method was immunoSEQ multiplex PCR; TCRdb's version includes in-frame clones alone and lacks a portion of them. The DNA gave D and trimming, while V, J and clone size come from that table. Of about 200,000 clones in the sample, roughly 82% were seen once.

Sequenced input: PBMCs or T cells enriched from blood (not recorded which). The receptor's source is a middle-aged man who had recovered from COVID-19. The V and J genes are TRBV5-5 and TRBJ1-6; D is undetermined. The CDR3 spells CASSEESSYNSPLHF. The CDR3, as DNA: TGTGCCAGCAGTGAGGAGAGCTCCTATAATTCACCCCTCCACTTT.